Included here is one T cell receptor beta chain sequence, with context. Its antigen is still unknown. Using immunoSEQ multiplex PCR, the repertoire was profiled, and TCRdb retains in-frame clones only, with some absent. The data contain roughly 180,000 clones, about 91% of them singletons. This entry belongs to a study of T cell responses to AZD1222 COVID-19 vaccine. General study results and limits: Baseline antibody screening turned up just a handful of seropositive AZD1222 recipients.

The material sequenced was peripheral blood, taken on day 0 of AZD1222 vaccination. The receptor was isolated from an adult in good health.

CDR3 loop: CASSLVREYEQYF. The DNA for the CDR3 is TGTGCCAGCAGCTTAGTTCGGGAGTACGAGCAGTACTTC. The V call is TRBV7-2, the J call TRBJ2-7; TRBD2 is a possible D gene (6 bases). CDR3 size: 13 residues. V was trimmed by 1 base and J by 4 bases, leaving 8 bases between them. Per the germline V gene, CDR1 is SGHTA and CDR2 is FQGNSA.